The clone carrying this T cell receptor (beta chain) came up a few times. Its antigen remains unknown. Diagnosis rested on symptoms, serum thyroxine and TRAb, thyroid ultrasound, and orbital computed tomography. The sample is drawn from a study of T cells in Graves' hyperthyroidism and ophthalmopathy. Study as a whole: Initial diagnosis, before any treatment, was when peripheral blood was collected. Study-wide results and caveats: In validation, the model predicted ophthalmopathy. These predictions came a median approximately 5.9 months before onset.

TCR beta CDR3 sequences were amplified from RNA transcripts. The HTBI primer set drove a first-round RT-PCR of the TCR CDR3. MiXCR, run by TCRdb on the multiplex PCR reads, gives a single entry per CDR3 protein. The sample shows about half a million distinct CDR3 sequences, more than 20% of them seen only once. This CDR3 has 17 residues. The V and J ends lost 2 bases and 8 bases respectively, with 25 bases between them. The germline V gene has CDR1 MDHEN and CDR2 SYDVKM. The sequence was obtained from a young man with Graves' hyperthyroidism. Sample: blood. This chain links TRBV28 with TRBJ2-7; the D gene is possibly TRBD2 (7 bases). The CDR3 DNA reads as TGTGCCAGCAGTTTAGCGGGGGCCGGGGCCGCTCTTATACAGCAGTACTTC. This sequence encodes CASSLAGAGAALIQQYF.